This TCR beta chain is drawn from a study of blood T cell repertoires in COVID-19. Looking at the study overall: Samples representing acute and convalescent COVID-19 were sourced from the United States, Italy and Spain.

Authors' processing steps: Amplified reference gene primers provided the basis for estimating nucleated cell counts. TCRdb's copy holds only in-frame clones and misses some; the assay was immunoSEQ multiplex PCR. V, J and clone size derive from that table, while D and trimming were established from the DNA sequence. Of about 49,000 clones in the sample, around four fifths were seen once. Unmatched junction bases numbered 10, after V lost 5 bases and J lost 2 bases. Germline V lookup: CDR1 MNHEY, CDR2 SMNVEV (reference sequence). The CDR3 has 16 amino acids. Material for sequencing was peripheral blood. The TCR comes from a woman between 55 and 75 years old with acute or convalescent COVID-19. This rearrangement joins TRBV27 to TRBJ1-2, with 8 nucleotides matching TRBD1. This CDR3 is CASSQGAQPRNYGYTF. DNA of the CDR3: TGTGCCAGCAGTCAGGGGGCACAGCCTAGGAACTATGGCTACACCTTC.